Listed below are T cell receptor beta chains from one sample, sequenced in a study of blood T cell repertoires in COVID-19. Profiled with immunoSEQ multiplex PCR; TCRdb holds only in-frame clones, not every one. The data contain 200,000 to 250,000 clones, less than 90% of them singletons. Sequencing was carried out using PBMCs or T cells enriched from blood (not recorded which). All receptors come from a woman between 25 and 40 years old who had been exposed to COVID-19. Both conserved end residues are part of each CDR3. Fields, in order: D gene, V gene, J gene, clone size, CDR3 DNA, CDR3 protein. The D gene is left open where the match is weak. Size values are once, few and many counts, or a class for expanded clones, and some rows have none.

D: NA
V: TRBV21-1
J: TRBJ2-1
size: once
DNA: TGTGCCAGGATTGGACAGGGGGTGGATGAGCAGTTCTTC
CDR3: CARIGQGVDEQFF

D: NA
V: TRBV3-1/TRBV3-2
J: TRBJ2-2
size: NA
DNA: TGTGCCAGCAGCCAACCACTCTGGAGGGGCGGGGAGCTGTTTTTT
CDR3: CASSQPLWRGGELFF

D: TRBD1
V: TRBV30
J: TRBJ2-2
size: NA
DNA: TGTGCCTGGAGTGTTTTGTACAGGGGGCATGACGGGGAGCTGTTTTTT
CDR3: CAWSVLYRGHDGELFF

D: TRBD1
V: TRBV6-1
J: TRBJ1-2
size: NA
DNA: TGTGCCAGCAGTGAATGGTTCCCGTTTAGGACAGGGGTGTATAACTATGGCTACACCTTC
CDR3: CASSEWFPFRTGVYNYGYTF

D: NA
V: TRBV5-5
J: TRBJ1-4
size: NA
DNA: TGTGCCAGCAGCTTGGCTGATGAAAAACTGTTTTTT
CDR3: CASSLADEKLFF

D: NA
V: TRBV6-1
J: TRBJ2-1
size: NA
DNA: TGTGCCAGCAGTGAACTACGGACTCAGCAGTTCTTC
CDR3: CASSELRTQQFF

D: TRBD1
V: TRBV11-2
J: TRBJ2-7
size: many
DNA: TGTGCCAGCAGCCCCGGGACAGGGTTATCCTACGAGCAGTACTTC
CDR3: CASSPGTGLSYEQYF

D: NA
V: TRBV2
J: TRBJ1-2
size: NA
DNA: TGTGCCAGCAGTGAGGAGACTACCTATGGCTACACCTTC
CDR3: CASSEETTYGYTF

D: NA
V: TRBV12-5
J: TRBJ1-1
size: NA
DNA: TGTGCTAGTGGTTTGGGGTTCAGGGGTACTGAAGCTTTCTTT
CDR3: CASGLGFRGTEAFF

D: TRBD2
V: TRBV5-4
J: TRBJ2-1
size: NA
DNA: TGTGCCAGCAGCTTGGGACTAGCGGGGGAGCAGTTCTTC
CDR3: CASSLGLAGEQFF

D: NA
V: TRBV19
J: TRBJ1-6
size: NA
DNA: TGTGCCAGTAGTATAGGGACTTCATCCGTACGGGGGACTTTATATAATTCACCCCTCCACTTT
CDR3: CASSIGTSSVRGTLYNSPLHF

D: TRBD1
V: TRBV29-1
J: TRBJ2-7
size: NA
DNA: TGCAGCGGACGGGACAGCCTATCCTACGAGCAGTACTTC
CDR3: CSGRDSLSYEQYF

D: TRBD2
V: TRBV27
J: TRBJ2-1
size: NA
DNA: TGTGCCAGCAGCGGACTAGCGGGGGGCTATGAGCAGTTCTTC
CDR3: CASSGLAGGYEQFF

D: NA
V: TRBV5-1
J: TRBJ1-6
size: NA
DNA: TGCGCCAGCACCTATGGTCCGGGTCGTACCGATTCACCCCTCCACTTT
CDR3: CASTYGPGRTDSPLHF

D: NA
V: TRBV27
J: TRBJ2-1
size: NA
DNA: TGTGCCAGCAGTGATCGGGGGGCCCACAATGAGCAGTTCTTC
CDR3: CASSDRGAHNEQFF

D: NA
V: TRBV5-4
J: TRBJ2-2
size: once
DNA: TGTGCCAGCAGCTTGGCGGGGGTCGGCACCGGGGAGCTGTTTTTT
CDR3: CASSLAGVGTGELFF

D: NA
V: TRBV29-1
J: TRBJ1-1
size: NA
DNA: TGCAGCCCAGCAGATTTCCAAGGGGCTGAAGCTTTCTTT
CDR3: CSPADFQGAEAFF

D: TRBD1
V: TRBV5-1
J: TRBJ1-3
size: NA
DNA: TGCGCCAGCAGCTTCGCGAACGGACAGGGTGAGGGAAACACCATATATTTT
CDR3: CASSFANGQGEGNTIYF

D: TRBD1
V: TRBV11-2
J: TRBJ1-1
size: NA
DNA: TGTGCCAGCAGCTTAGGACAGGGCGTCACTGAAGCTTTCTTT
CDR3: CASSLGQGVTEAFF

D: TRBD2
V: TRBV11-2
J: TRBJ2-2
size: NA
DNA: TGTGCCAGCAGCTTCCTAGCGGGGGGTGGCACCGGGGAGCTGTTTTTT
CDR3: CASSFLAGGGTGELFF

D: NA
V: TRBV9
J: TRBJ1-3
size: NA
DNA: TGTGCCAGCAGCCCCCAGGGCCCTGGAAACACCATATATTTT
CDR3: CASSPQGPGNTIYF

D: TRBD1
V: TRBV29-1
J: TRBJ1-2
size: NA
DNA: TGCAGCGTCTCCGGGACAGGGATACCTCATCACTATGGCTACACCTTC
CDR3: CSVSGTGIPHHYGYTF

D: TRBD2
V: TRBV7-6
J: TRBJ2-7
size: NA
DNA: TGTGCCAGCAGTTCCCTGTCGGCCCGGGAGGCCTACGAGCAGTACTTC
CDR3: CASSSLSAREAYEQYF

D: TRBD1
V: TRBV28
J: TRBJ1-6
size: NA
DNA: TGTGCCAGCAGTTCTAGGGGACAGGGTTTTTCACCCCTCCACTTT
CDR3: CASSSRGQGFSPLHF

D: TRBD1
V: TRBV11-3
J: TRBJ1-1
size: NA
DNA: TGTGCCAGCAGCTTAGAGACAGGGTGGAACACTGAAGCTTTCTTT
CDR3: CASSLETGWNTEAFF

D: NA
V: TRBV6-5
J: TRBJ1-1
size: NA
DNA: TGTGCCAGCAGTTCCACTTCAGGGATTTGGAACACTGAAGCTTTCTTT
CDR3: CASSSTSGIWNTEAFF

D: NA
V: TRBV29-1
J: TRBJ2-5
size: few
DNA: TGCAGCCTCACCTTCATGGGCAGGGAGACCCAGTACTTC
CDR3: CSLTFMGRETQYF

D: NA
V: TRBV19
J: TRBJ2-2
size: NA
DNA: TGTGCCAGTAACGAACAGCGGAGGACCACCGGGGAGCTGTTTTTT
CDR3: CASNEQRRTTGELFF

D: NA
V: TRBV2
J: TRBJ1-3
size: NA
DNA: TGTGCCAGCAGTGATAACAGCCTTCTCTCTGGAAACACCATATATTTT
CDR3: CASSDNSLLSGNTIYF

D: TRBD1
V: TRBV11-3
J: TRBJ2-4
size: NA
DNA: TGTGCCAGCAGACGACAGGGGAACATTCAGTACTTC
CDR3: CASRRQGNIQYF

D: NA
V: TRBV10-3
J: TRBJ2-3
size: NA
DNA: TGTGCCATCAGTGCACTCTCTAGCACAGATACGCAGTATTTT
CDR3: CAISALSSTDTQYF

D: TRBD1
V: TRBV6-1
J: TRBJ1-2
size: NA
DNA: TGTGCCAGCAGTGAAGCCCGGACAGGGGACTATGGCTACACCTTC
CDR3: CASSEARTGDYGYTF

D: NA
V: TRBV20-1
J: TRBJ1-2
size: NA
DNA: TGCAGTGCTAGAGGCGGGGCACGCTACACCTTC
CDR3: CSARGGARYTF

D: NA
V: TRBV2
J: TRBJ1-3
size: few
DNA: TGTGCCAGCAGTGCTCGACTGACTAGCTCTGGAAACACCATATATTTT
CDR3: CASSARLTSSGNTIYF

D: TRBD1
V: TRBV10-3
J: TRBJ1-2
size: NA
DNA: TGTGCCACAGCGGACAGGGGCGCTTCTAACTATGGCTACACCTTC
CDR3: CATADRGASNYGYTF

D: TRBD2
V: TRBV6-1
J: TRBJ2-2
size: NA
DNA: TGTGCCAGCAGTGGGGGGACTAGGGTTAACACCGGGGAGCTGTTTTTT
CDR3: CASSGGTRVNTGELFF

D: TRBD1
V: TRBV5-1
J: TRBJ1-6
size: NA
DNA: TGCGCCAGCAGCCGTGAGGGACAGGGACTTTCACCCCTCCACTTT
CDR3: CASSREGQGLSPLHF

D: TRBD1
V: TRBV11-2
J: TRBJ2-5
size: NA
DNA: TGTGCCAGCAGCATGGGACAGACGTACCAAGAGACCCAGTACTTC
CDR3: CASSMGQTYQETQYF

D: NA
V: TRBV6-5
J: TRBJ1-1
size: few
DNA: TGTGCCAGCAGTTACTACCCAGGCGCCGGGAACACTGAAGCTTTCTTT
CDR3: CASSYYPGAGNTEAFF

D: NA
V: TRBV5-1
J: TRBJ1-2
size: NA
DNA: TGCGCCAGCAGCTTGTCGGCCAGCGACTATGGCTACACCTTC
CDR3: CASSLSASDYGYTF

D: TRBD1
V: TRBV27
J: TRBJ1-6
size: NA
DNA: TGTGCCAGCAGCCTGACAGGGGCCCTTTTGTTCTCCTATAATTCACCCCTCCACTTT
CDR3: CASSLTGALLFSYNSPLHF

D: TRBD1
V: TRBV30
J: TRBJ2-7
size: NA
DNA: TGTGCCTGGAGTGTAGCCAGGACAGGGTCTCGCGAGCAGTACTTC
CDR3: CAWSVARTGSREQYF

D: NA
V: TRBV7-6
J: TRBJ1-5
size: NA
DNA: TGTGCCAGCAGCTTAGCGCCAGGGTTCAATCAGCCCCAGCATTTT
CDR3: CASSLAPGFNQPQHF

D: NA
V: TRBV5-5
J: TRBJ1-2
size: NA
DNA: TGTGCCAGCAGCCCCATGGACGGGAGATTGTCCGGGGGCTACACCTTC
CDR3: CASSPMDGRLSGGYTF

D: TRBD1
V: TRBV5-1
J: TRBJ1-1
size: NA
DNA: TGCGCCAGCAGCTTGGCCTCTGACAGGGAGTCAGCTTTCTTT
CDR3: CASSLASDRESAFF

D: NA
V: TRBV7-6
J: TRBJ2-2
size: NA
DNA: TGTGCCAGCAGCTTAGAAAAGGGGACAATATACACCGGGGAGCTGTTTTTT
CDR3: CASSLEKGTIYTGELFF

D: TRBD2
V: TRBV4-2
J: TRBJ2-3
size: NA
DNA: TGTGCCAGCAGCGAAGCCGGCGGCGGGGGGGCCGAAGATACGCAGTATTTT
CDR3: CASSEAGGGGAEDTQYF

D: TRBD2
V: TRBV3-1/TRBV3-2
J: TRBJ2-3
size: NA
DNA: TGTGCCAGCAGCCAACTAGCGGGGGCCCCAGATACGCAGTATTTT
CDR3: CASSQLAGAPDTQYF

D: TRBD1
V: TRBV18
J: TRBJ1-5
size: NA
DNA: TGTGCCAGCTCACCTTTTAGGACAGGGGGCCTTGGCAATCAGCCCCAGCATTTT
CDR3: CASSPFRTGGLGNQPQHF

D: TRBD2
V: TRBV5-1
J: TRBJ2-1
size: few
DNA: TGCGCCAGCAGCTTGGGGAGCGGGAGGTTCTTC
CDR3: CASSLGSGRFF

D: TRBD1
V: TRBV24-1
J: TRBJ2-7
size: NA
DNA: TGTGCCACCAGTGGGGGGACAGAATCCTACGAGCAGTACTTC
CDR3: CATSGGTESYEQYF

D: NA
V: TRBV21-1
J: TRBJ1-1
size: NA
DNA: TGTGCCAGCAGCAAAGGACAGGGGGACACTGAAGCTTTCTTT
CDR3: CASSKGQGDTEAFF

D: NA
V: TRBV29-1
J: TRBJ1-5
size: few
DNA: TGCAGCGTTGCGACAGCCAATCAGCCCCAGCATTTT
CDR3: CSVATANQPQHF

D: TRBD1
V: TRBV9
J: TRBJ1-2
size: NA
DNA: TGTGCCAGCAGCGAAACTGGGACAGGGGGTAACTATGGCTACACCTTC
CDR3: CASSETGTGGNYGYTF

D: TRBD1
V: TRBV7-2
J: TRBJ1-2
size: many
DNA: TGTGCCAGCAGCTTAGTATCCGTCGGACAGGGCTATGGCTACACCTTC
CDR3: CASSLVSVGQGYGYTF

D: NA
V: TRBV30
J: TRBJ1-5
size: NA
DNA: TGTGCCTGGAGTGCTGGAGGGTTGAAGTTTCAGCCCCAGCATTTT
CDR3: CAWSAGGLKFQPQHF

D: NA
V: TRBV10-3
J: TRBJ1-2
size: NA
DNA: TGTGCCATCACAGGACAGAAGGACTATGGCTACACCTTC
CDR3: CAITGQKDYGYTF

D: TRBD1
V: TRBV10-3
J: TRBJ2-1
size: NA
DNA: TGTGCCGCCGGGGACAGAGAGGGCGGTGAGCAGTTCTTC
CDR3: CAAGDREGGEQFF